Following are 25 T cell receptor beta chains from one sample sequenced in a study of T cell responses to AZD1222 COVID-19 vaccine. TCRdb's copy holds only in-frame clones and misses some; the assay was immunoSEQ multiplex PCR. The data contain more than 90,000 clones, 75% to 95% of them singletons. Sequenced here: peripheral blood, sampled on day 0 of AZD1222 vaccination. These TCRs come from an adult in good health.

This chain joins TRBV12-3 or TRBV12-4 and TRBJ2-5; 10 bases fit TRBD1. The CDR3 is 13 residues long. Germline trimming cut 5 bases from V and 5 bases from J; bases unmatched to any gene: 2. CDR3 loop: CASSGTGAETQYF. The CDR3 DNA sequence: TGTGCCAGCAGTGGGACAGGGGCGGAGACCCAGTACTTC.

The chain uses TRBV19 and TRBJ2-2; 7 nucleotides match TRBD1. Germline trimming cut 5 bases from V and 3 bases from J; bases unmatched to any gene: 12. The CDR3 consists of 17 residues. In germline, CDR1 is LNHDA, CDR2 SQIVND (reference sequence). The CDR3 DNA sequence: TGTGCCAGTAGTCCCCAGACAGGGATTACTTACACCGGGGAGCTGTTTTTT. It codes for CASSPQTGITYTGELFF. Complete variable domain (other parts from reference TRBV19 and TRBJ2-2): DGGITQSPKYLFRKEGQNVTLSCEQNLNHDAMYWYRQDPGQGLRLIYYSQIVNDFQKGDIAEGYSVSREKKESFPLTVTSAQKNPTAFYLCASSPQTGITYTGELFFGEGSRLTVL.

The genes are TRBV5-1 and TRBJ2-1, with 8 bases aligning to TRBD2. The CDR3 runs 16 residues. The V segment lost 0 bases and the J segment 5 bases; nucleotides outside the gene matches: 7. Germline V gene data show CDR1 as SGHRS and CDR2 as YFSETQ. As DNA, the CDR3 is TGCGCCAGCAGCTTGGAAAGCGGGGGTACGGACAATGAGCAGTTCTTC. As protein: CASSLESGGTDNEQFF.

The V gene is TRBV30, the J gene TRBJ1-5; D is perhaps TRBD1 (6 bases). With 1 base removed from V and 7 bases from J, the gap between germline ends came to 11 bases. The CDR3 is made up of 13 amino acids. CDR1 and CDR2 (germline): GTSNPN, SVGIG (reference sequence). The DNA of the CDR3 is TGTGCCTGGAGTGCAGGGGCTAAACAGCCCCAGCATTTT. This encodes CAWSAGAKQPQHF.

The rearrangement uses TRBV29-1 and TRBJ1-1; 8 bases fit TRBD1. The CDR3 covers 13 residues. V gave up 1 base and J gave up 4 bases; unmatched junction bases: 2. Per germline, CDR1 SQVTM and CDR2 ANQGSEA. CDR3: CSVEGQGPTEAFF. The CDR3 region has the DNA TGCAGCGTTGAAGGACAGGGGCCCACTGAAGCTTTCTTT.

The chain employs TRBV12-3 or TRBV12-4 and TRBJ1-2, with D unclear. V was shortened by 4 bases and J by 6 bases, with 6 bases between the two germline ends. The CDR3 contains 11 residues. Written as DNA, the CDR3 is TGTGCCAGCAGTTATAGGAATGGCTACACCTTC. This translates into CASSYRNGYTF.

The chain joins TRBV5-4 to TRBJ1-1; weak D call: TRBD1 (6 bases). V lost 3 bases and J lost 5, with 11 bases in between. The CDR3 has 13 residues. Germline V gene lookup returns CDR1 SGHNT and CDR2 YYREEE (reference sequence). The CDR3 spells CASSSTQGTEAFF. Written as DNA, the CDR3 is TGTGCCAGCAGCTCAACACAGGGAACTGAAGCTTTCTTT.

The chain recombines TRBV6-1 with TRBJ1-5; D gene uncertain. The CDR3 has 16 residues. Deletions cut 1 base from V and 7 bases from J, with 17 bases between. Germline V gene lookup returns CDR1 MNHNS and CDR2 SASEGT. Here the CDR3 DNA reads TGTGCCAGCAGTGAAGTCCCCGAGCACTATGGGCAGCCCCAGCATTTT. Its protein product is CASSEVPEHYGQPQHF.

This clone was recorded once. The genes are TRBV29-1 and TRBJ1-1, with 9 bases fitting TRBD1. The CDR3 totals 16 residues. Unmatched junction bases numbered 6, after V lost 0 bases and J lost 1 base. CDR1 SQVTM and CDR2 ANQGSEA come from the germline V gene. Written as DNA, the CDR3 is TGCAGCGTTGAAGACCACAGGGGGCGGCGGAACACTGAAGCTTTCTTT. Encoded protein: CSVEDHRGRRNTEAFF.

The chain has TRBV4-1 and TRBJ1-4; D is unresolved. Trimming removed 6 bases from V and 7 bases from J, with 15 bases in between. The CDR3 length is 14 residues. Germline V gives CDR1 MGHRA, CDR2 YSYEKL. The CDR3, as DNA: TGCGCCAGCAGTCGGGAAGGTGGAGGTGAAAAACTGTTTTTT. This codes for CASSREGGGEKLFF.

J is TRBJ2-2 and V is TRBV15; D is perhaps TRBD2 (6 bases). With 5 bases removed from V and 7 bases from J, the gap between germline ends came to 14 bases. Germline V gene data show CDR1 as LNHNV and CDR2 as YYDKDF (reference sequence). The CDR3 is 14 amino acids. The CDR3 DNA sequence: TGTGCCACCAGCGAGCGGGCCAGCGGCGGGGAGCTGTTTTTT. Translation: CATSERASGGELFF.

This chain joins TRBV15 and TRBJ1-4; the D gene is possibly TRBD1 (6 bases). Trimming removed 2 bases from V and 1 base from J, with 23 bases in between. The CDR3 is made up of 20 amino acids. Germline CDR1 reads LNHNV; CDR2 reads YYDKDF (reference sequence). Here the CDR3 reads CATSRREGTSLFGTNEKLFF. The CDR3, as DNA: TGTGCCACCAGCAGACGAGAAGGGACATCTCTTTTTGGAACTAATGAAAAACTGTTTTTT.

The chain recombines TRBV6-6 with TRBJ1-3; D is perhaps TRBD1 (5 bases). This CDR3 is built from 13 residues. Trimming left V 8 bases short and J 8 bases short, with 16 bases between. The V gene's germline CDR1 is MNHNY and CDR2 SVGAGI (reference sequence). The chain's CDR3 is CASGRGREDTIYF. CDR3 coding DNA: TGTGCCAGCGGTCGGGGCAGGGAGGACACCATATATTTT.

The rearrangement uses TRBV28 and TRBJ2-7; 8 bases are a match to TRBD2. CDR3 length: 16 amino acids. V lost 5 bases to trimming and J lost 5 bases; unmatched junction nucleotides: 14. Germline CDR1 reads MDHEN; CDR2 reads SYDVKM. CDR3 region: CASSPHRGPGGNEQYF. CDR3 sequence (DNA): TGTGCCAGCAGTCCCCACCGAGGACCGGGGGGGAACGAGCAGTACTTC.

The chain is built from TRBV5-4 and TRBJ1-1; possible D gene TRBD1, 5 bases. Trimming removed 2 bases at V and 1 base at J, with 12 bases between. The CDR3 has 15 amino acids. Germline V gives CDR1 SGHNT, CDR2 YYREEE (reference sequence). The CDR3 DNA reads TGTGCCAGCAGCTTAGACAGAAACTCGAACACTGAAGCTTTCTTT. It is translated as CASSLDRNSNTEAFF.

The chain links TRBV4-1 to TRBJ1-1, with unresolved D. The CDR3 sequence is 16 residues long. CDR1 is MGHRA and CDR2 is YSYEKL in the germline V gene. Trimming pared 4 bases from V and 1 base from J, leaving 16 bases between. In DNA, the CDR3 is TGCGCCAGCAGCCTCCTCAGTCCCGGGCAGAACACTGAAGCTTTCTTT. It yields the protein CASSLLSPGQNTEAFF.

The table lists this clone with a few counts. This rearrangement joins TRBV4-1 to TRBJ2-5; the D is unclear. The CDR3 is made up of 17 amino acids. Germline-derived CDR1 and CDR2 are MGHRA and YSYEKL. V gave up 0 bases and J gave up 2 bases, with 16 bases separating them. CDR3 loop: CASSQDRWGGRQETQYF. DNA for the CDR3: TGCGCCAGCAGCCAAGACAGGTGGGGTGGCCGACAAGAGACCCAGTACTTC.

V usage is TRBV18 and J usage is TRBJ1-1, with D uncertain. CDR1 and CDR2 from the germline V gene are KGHSH and LQKENI. The CDR3 is 15 amino acids. Trimming cost V 2 bases and J 0 bases, with 10 bases left between them. CDR3 in amino acids: CASSPIVSLNTEAFF. The CDR3 bases are TGTGCCAGCTCACCAATAGTTTCGTTGAACACTGAAGCTTTCTTT.

The V call is TRBV5-5, the J call TRBJ2-7, with 8 nucleotides matching TRBD1. The germline CDR1 and CDR2 sequences are SGHKS and YYEKEE (reference sequence). V was clipped by 4 bases and J by 3 bases; unmatched bases: 9. The CDR3 loop spans 15 amino acids. The CDR3 coding sequence is TGTGCCAGCAGCGTATACAGGGGGTCGAACTACGAGCAGTACTTC. Translating gives CASSVYRGSNYEQYF.

This chain uses TRBV7-2 with TRBJ2-7; D is undetermined. Germline CDR1 and CDR2: SGHTA and FQGNSA. The CDR3 has 12 amino acids. Deletions cut 2 bases from V and 6 bases from J, with 8 bases between. CDR3 sequence: CASSLNVGEQYF. The DNA for the CDR3 is TGTGCCAGCAGCTTAAATGTGGGCGAGCAGTACTTC.

This chain links TRBV19 with TRBJ1-1; 8 bases line up with TRBD1. V gave up 5 bases and J gave up 1 base; unmatched junction bases: 9. The germline V gene encodes CDR1 LNHDA and CDR2 SQIVND (reference sequence). The CDR3 sequence is 16 residues long. In nucleotides, the CDR3 is TGTGCCAGTAGTGACCTCCCGGGGACAGGGAACACTGAAGCTTTCTTT. It encodes CASSDLPGTGNTEAFF.

J is TRBJ2-1 and V is TRBV4-1; 12 bases line up with TRBD2. CDR1 is MGHRA, CDR2 YSYEKL, per germline. V trimming: 0 bases; J trimming: 6 bases; junction bases outside the gene matches: 6. The CDR3 extends over 17 amino acids. The CDR3 loop is CASSQERTSGGLNEQFF. CDR3 coding DNA: TGCGCCAGCAGCCAAGAGCGCACTAGCGGGGGGCTCAATGAGCAGTTCTTC.

The chain couples TRBV24-1 to TRBJ2-7; TRBD1 aligns across 9 bases. The germline CDR1 and CDR2 sequences are KGHDR and SFDVKD. V shed 4 bases and J 4 bases; nucleotides not matched to a gene: 7. The CDR3 extends over 15 amino acids. The CDR3 protein is CATSDPRTGAYEQYF. CDR3 in DNA: TGTGCCACCAGTGACCCGCGGACAGGGGCTTACGAGCAGTACTTC.

This clone was counted only a few times. This chain uses TRBV7-8 with TRBJ1-5, with 10 bases fitting TRBD1. V shed 5 bases, J shed 8 bases, and the junction held 6 bases outside the gene matches. The length of the CDR3 is 14 residues. CDR1 is SGHVS and CDR2 is FQNEAQ in the germline V gene. The CDR3 region is CASSPTGGSEPQHF. The DNA of the CDR3 is TGTGCCAGCAGCCCGACAGGGGGCAGTGAGCCCCAGCATTTT.

This clone was seen once. V gene TRBV28 combines with J gene TRBJ2-3; TRBD2 matches 9 bases. J was trimmed by 6 bases and V by 2 bases; bases with no gene match: 6. Germline lookup yields CDR1 MDHEN and CDR2 SYDVKM. This CDR3 has 15 residues. CDR3 sequence (DNA): TGTGCCAGCAGTTTAATCGCGGGGGGGCGGGATACGCAGTATTTT. This translates into CASSLIAGGRDTQYF.